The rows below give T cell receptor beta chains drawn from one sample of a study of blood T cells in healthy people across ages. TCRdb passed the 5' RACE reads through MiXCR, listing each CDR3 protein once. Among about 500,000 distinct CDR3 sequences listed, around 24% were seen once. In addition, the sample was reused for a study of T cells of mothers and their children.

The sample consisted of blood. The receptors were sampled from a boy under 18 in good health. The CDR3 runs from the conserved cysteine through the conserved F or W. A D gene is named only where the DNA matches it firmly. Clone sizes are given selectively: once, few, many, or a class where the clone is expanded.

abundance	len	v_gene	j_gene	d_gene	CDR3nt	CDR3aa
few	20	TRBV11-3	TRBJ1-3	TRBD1	TGTGCCAGCAGCTTAGGACCGACAGGGGGCTGGGAACTCTCTGGAAACACCATATATTTT	CASSLGPTGGWELSGNTIYF
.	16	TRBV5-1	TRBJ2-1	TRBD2	TGCGCCAGCAGCGTCCAAGCGGGAGTACCCTACAATGAGCAGTTCTTC	CASSVQAGVPYNEQFF
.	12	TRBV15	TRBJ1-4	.	TGTGCCACCAGCAGAGATTTCAACAAACTGTTTTTT	CATSRDFNKLFF
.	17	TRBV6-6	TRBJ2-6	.	TGTGCCAGCAGTTACAAGGGACGCCTCTCTGGGGCCAACGTCCTGACTTTC	CASSYKGRLSGANVLTF
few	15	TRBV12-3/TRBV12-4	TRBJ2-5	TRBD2	TGTGCCAGCAGTCGTAGCGGGGCGGGCCAAGAGACCCAGTACTTC	CASSRSGAGQETQYF
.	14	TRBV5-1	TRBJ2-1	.	TGCGCCAGCAGCCTGGGGGAACGATACAATGAGCAGTTCTTC	CASSLGERYNEQFF
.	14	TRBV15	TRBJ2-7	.	TGTGCCACCAGCAGTGAAGGTCCCCGGTACGAGCAGTACTTC	CATSSEGPRYEQYF
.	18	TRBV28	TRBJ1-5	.	TGTGCCAGCAGTTTTGGGCCCTACGGGACACGGATTAATCAGCCCCAGCATTTT	CASSFGPYGTRINQPQHF
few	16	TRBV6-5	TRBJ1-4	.	TGTGCCAGCAACCCTGGTGGGGGGCCGGGTAATGAAAAACTGTTTTTT	CASNPGGGPGNEKLFF
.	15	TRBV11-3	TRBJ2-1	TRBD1	TGTGCCAGCAGCTTAGGACAGGGGGCTCGTGATGAGCAGTTCTTC	CASSLGQGARDEQFF
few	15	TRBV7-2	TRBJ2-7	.	TGTGCCAGCAGCCAGGGTTGGCCAGGAGGGGGCGAGCAGTACTTC	CASSQGWPGGGEQYF
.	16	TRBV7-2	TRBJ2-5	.	TGTGCCAGCAGCTCGGGCGGGACGCGGGTTTTCGAGACCCAGTACTTC	CASSSGGTRVFETQYF
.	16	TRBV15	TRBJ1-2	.	TGTGCCACCAGCAGAGATGCGGTCTCCGATAACTATGGCTACACCTTC	CATSRDAVSDNYGYTF
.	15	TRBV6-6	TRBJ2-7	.	TGTGCCAGCAGTACGCCGGGGCTCCCCTCCTACGAGCAGTACTTC	CASSTPGLPSYEQYF
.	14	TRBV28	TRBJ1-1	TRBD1	TGTGCCAGCAGTTTGGGACAGGCGGGAACTGAAGCTTTCTTT	CASSLGQAGTEAFF
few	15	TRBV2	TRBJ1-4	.	TGTGCCAGCAGGATTAGGGTAGGGGGAGGTGAAAAACTGTTTTTT	CASRIRVGGGEKLFF
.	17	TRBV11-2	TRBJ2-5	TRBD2	TGTGCCAGCAGCTTAGATATAATAGCGGGGTACCAAGAGACCCAGTACTTC	CASSLDIIAGYQETQYF
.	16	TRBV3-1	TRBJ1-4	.	TGTGCCAGCAGCCAAGAGTTGACAGCCCTTAATGAAAAACTGTTTTTT	CASSQELTALNEKLFF
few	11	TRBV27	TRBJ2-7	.	TGTGCCAGCAGTTCGGGGTTCGAGCAGTACTTC	CASSSGFEQYF
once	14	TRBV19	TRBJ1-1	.	TGTGCCAGTAGTATGGGTCAGGGGAACACTGAAGCTTTCTTT	CASSMGQGNTEAFF
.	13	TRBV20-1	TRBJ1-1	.	TGCAGTGCAAGAAGGGGATGGGACACTGAAGCTTTCTTT	CSARRGWDTEAFF
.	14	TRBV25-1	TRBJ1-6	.	TGTGCCAGCAGTAACACAGGGTATAATTCACCCCTCCACTTT	CASSNTGYNSPLHF
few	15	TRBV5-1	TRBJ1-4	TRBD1	TGCGCCAGCAGCTTGGAAGGGGGCCTTTGGGAAAAACTGTTTTTT	CASSLEGGLWEKLFF
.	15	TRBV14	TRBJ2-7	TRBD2	TGTGCCAGCAGCCAATTAGCGGGAGTCCCCAACGAGCAGTACTTC	CASSQLAGVPNEQYF
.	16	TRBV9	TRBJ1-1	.	TGTGCCAGCAGCGCAGATCGGGGGGGCAGGGACACTGGAGCTTTCTTT	CASSADRGGRDTGAFF
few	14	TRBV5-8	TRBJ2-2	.	TGTGCCAGCAGCGTCGGGACCAGGACCGGGGAGCTGTTTTTT	CASSVGTRTGELFF
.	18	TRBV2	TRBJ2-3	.	TGTGCCAGCAGTGGTAGGGTTGAGGATCATCCCGCGGCAGATACGCAGTATTTT	CASSGRVEDHPAADTQYF
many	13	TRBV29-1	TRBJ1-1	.	TGCAGCAAATCCGGGACGGGCCGGACTGAAGCTTTCTTT	CSKSGTGRTEAFF
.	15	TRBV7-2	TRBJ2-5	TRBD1	TGTGCCAGCAGCCCTGGGCAGGGGGTTATGTGGACCCAGTACTTC	CASSPGQGVMWTQYF
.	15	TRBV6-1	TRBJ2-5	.	TGTGCCAGCAGTGAAAAGGGGCTACAGCAAGAGACCCAGTACTTC	CASSEKGLQQETQYF
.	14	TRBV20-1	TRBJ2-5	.	TGCAGTGCTATAAGGGGAGCGGTCACAGAGACCCAGTACTTC	CSAIRGAVTETQYF
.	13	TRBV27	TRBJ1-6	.	TGTGCCAGCAGGATGGACAGTAATTCACCCCTCCACTTT	CASRMDSNSPLHF
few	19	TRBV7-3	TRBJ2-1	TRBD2	TGTGCCAGCAGCCCCCGGGGTAGCGGGACAACGAGCTCCTACAATGAGCAGTTCTTC	CASSPRGSGTTSSYNEQFF
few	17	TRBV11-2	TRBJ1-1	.	TGTGCCAGCAGCCCGGGTCACCGGGACACCTTGAACACTGAAGCTTTCTTT	CASSPGHRDTLNTEAFF
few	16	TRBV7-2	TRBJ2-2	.	TGTGCCAGCAGCCTGATAGCCAGGGCGGGTACCGGGGAGCTGTTTTTT	CASSLIARAGTGELFF
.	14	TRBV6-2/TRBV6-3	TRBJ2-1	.	TGTGCCAGCAGTGTCCGGGACTCCTACAATGAGCGGTTCTTC	CASSVRDSYNERFF